The 15 T cell receptor beta chains below were found in one sample sequenced in a study of regulatory T cells in long-lasting Graves disease. According to the study, TCR beta libraries were built with iRepertoire HTBI primers and CDR3-region Arm-PCR. MiXCR was run by TCRdb on the multiplex PCR reads, yielding one entry per CDR3 protein. The table lists about 220,000 distinct CDR3 sequences, less than 20% of them singletons. The time point here: newly diagnosed GD, antithyroid drugs for less than 3 months. Generation of the TCR library employed RNA extracted from PBMCs. In addition, the sample was reused for a study of T cells in Graves' hyperthyroidism and ophthalmopathy.

The specimen comprised peripheral blood mononuclear cells (PBMCs), sampled at new diagnosis, from a patient treated with antithyroid drugs. The receptors were gathered from a woman aged 25 to 39 with Graves disease.

This clonotype occurred many times. The chain combines TRBV6-1 with TRBJ1-6; 8 bases line up with TRBD1. There are 16 residues in the CDR3. The ends lost 8 bases at V and 2 bases at J; junction bases unmatched: 8. Germline loops: CDR1 MNHNS, CDR2 SASEGT. As DNA, the CDR3 is TGTGCCAGCGGGCTGACAGGGGCCCCCTATAATTCACCCCTCCACTTT. Protein product: CASGLTGAPYNSPLHF.

This clonotype was recorded at least ten times. V gene TRBV2 combines with J gene TRBJ2-7; maybe TRBD2 (5 bases). The V and J ends lost 3 bases and 12 bases respectively, with 12 bases between them. This CDR3 spans 11 amino acids. Germline V gives CDR1 SNHLY, CDR2 FYNNEI. CDR3 bases: TGTGCCAGCAGTGAGCAGACTACGCGGTACTTC. This codes for CASSEQTTRYF.

The rearrangement joins TRBV6-1 to TRBJ1-2, with a weak D call TRBD1 (5 bases). The germline V and J ends were trimmed by 1 base and 4 bases, with 13 bases remaining between them. The germline V gene has CDR1 MNHNS and CDR2 SASEGT. The CDR3 runs to 15 residues. The CDR3 nucleotides read TGTGCCAGCAGTGAAGGGCAGGGAGGGGTCTATGGCTACACCTTC. It codes for CASSEGQGGVYGYTF.

The chain uses TRBV5-1 and TRBJ2-7; D gene uncertain. V was trimmed by 4 bases and J by 2 bases, leaving 13 bases between them. The germline V gene has CDR1 SGHRS and CDR2 YFSETQ. The CDR3 is made up of 14 amino acids. The CDR3 DNA reads TGCGCCAGCAGCCAGACCTATGGTGCCTACGAGCAGTACTTC. Translation: CASSQTYGAYEQYF.

The genes are TRBV7-9 and TRBJ1-1; D is unresolved. This CDR3 has 13 amino acids. V lost 1 base and J 6 bases, leaving 9 bases between the germline ends. The germline V gene has CDR1 SEHNR and CDR2 FQNEAQ (reference sequence). Written as DNA, the CDR3 is TGTGCCAGCAGCTTAGACTGTGTCTCTGAAGCTTTCTTT. Translated: CASSLDCVSEAFF. Filled out from reference TRBV7-9 and TRBJ1-1, the complete variable domain reads DTGVSQNPRHKITKRGQNVTFRCDPISEHNRLYWYRQTLGQGPEFLTYFQNEAQLEKSRLLSDRFSAERPKGSFSTLEIQRTEQGDSAMYLCASSLDCVSEAFFGQGTRLTVV.

This clonotype has at least ten counts. This rearrangement joins TRBV30 to TRBJ1-2; D is ambiguous. CDR3 size: 18 residues. Trimming removed 3 bases at V and 4 bases at J, with 27 bases between. CDR1 GTSNPN and CDR2 SVGIG come from the germline V gene (reference sequence). CDR3 DNA: TGTGCCTGGAGCCTCGACTCCACGGCCCGTTCGGGGTTCTATGGCTACACCTTC. Translated: CAWSLDSTARSGFYGYTF.

The chain links TRBV2 to TRBJ1-1; the D gene is possibly TRBD1 (5 bases). Germline V CDR1 and CDR2: SNHLY, FYNNEI. V was clipped by 8 bases and J by 6 bases, with 13 bases between them. The CDR3 totals 12 residues. CDR3 bases: TGTGCCAGCCTGTCCCAAGGGGCTGAAGCTTTCTTT. Translating it yields CASLSQGAEAFF.

Ten or more counts support this clonotype. The chain carries TRBV12-5 and TRBJ1-1; possible D gene TRBD1, 5 bases. V shed 2 bases and J shed 0 bases, with 7 bases lying between them. This CDR3 has 14 residues. Germline lookup yields CDR1 LGHNT and CDR2 FRNRAP. Written as DNA, the CDR3 is TGTGCTAGTGGTTTGCAGGGATTGAACACTGAAGCTTTCTTT. Residues: CASGLQGLNTEAFF. Based on the CDR3 plus reference TRBV12-5 and TRBJ1-1, the full variable domain is DARVTQTPRHKVTEMGQEVTMRCQPILGHNTVFWYRQTMMQGLELLAYFRNRAPLDDSGMPKDRFSAEMPDATLATLKIQPSEPRDSAVYFCASGLQGLNTEAFFGQGTRLTVV.

This clonotype was detected only a few times. The V call is TRBV5-1, the J call TRBJ2-2; D possibly corresponds to TRBD1 (6 bases). Germline loops: CDR1 SGHRS, CDR2 YFSETQ. Trimming removed 3 bases at V and 1 base at J, with 10 bases between. CDR3 length: 15 amino acids. The CDR3 here is CASSSQGWNTGELFF. DNA for the CDR3: TGCGCCAGCAGCTCACAGGGATGGAACACCGGGGAGCTGTTTTTT.

V is TRBV9 and J is TRBJ2-3; 8 bases agree with TRBD1. Germline CDR1 is SGDLS and CDR2 is YYNGEE. The junction had 7 bases not matched to a gene; V was cut back by 3 bases and J by 4 bases. The CDR3 contains 15 residues. CDR3 residues: CASSADPTGADTQYF. In DNA form, the CDR3 reads TGTGCCAGCAGCGCAGACCCGACAGGGGCAGATACGCAGTATTTT.

With respect to this clonotype: A read error may explain this, as a much larger clone is one base away. The rearrangement joins TRBV5-1 to TRBJ1-1; D possibly corresponds to TRBD1 (6 bases). V was pared by 2 bases and J by 4 bases, with 15 bases between. The germline V gene encodes CDR1 SGHRS and CDR2 YFSETQ. The CDR3 extends over 15 amino acids. CDR3 sequence: CASSLGQLGSTEAFF. CDR3 nucleotides: TGCGCCAGCAGCTTAGGACAGCTCGGATCCACTGAAGCTTTCTTT.

Many counts were recorded for this clonotype. J is TRBJ2-3 and V is TRBV6-1; D is undetermined. CDR1 MNHNS and CDR2 SASEGT come from the germline V gene. With 6 bases removed from V and 2 bases from J, the gap between germline ends came to 9 bases. The CDR3 loop spans 13 amino acids. The CDR3 reads CASSWQPTDTQYF. CDR3 coding DNA: TGTGCCAGCAGCTGGCAACCCACAGATACGCAGTATTTT.

This clonotype has a count of ten or more. CDR3: CSVYTSRGDTGELFF. In nucleotides, the CDR3 is TGCAGCGTTTACACCTCCCGGGGGGACACCGGGGAGCTGTTTTTT. The chain employs TRBV29-1 and TRBJ2-2; TRBD2 aligns across 7 bases. Germline V gene data show CDR1 as SQVTM and CDR2 as ANQGSEA. The length of the CDR3 is 15 residues. V dropped 5 bases and J dropped 3; count of bases not matched to a gene: 9.

This clonotype was seen ten or more times. The gene calls are TRBV18 and TRBJ1-1; 7 bases are a match to TRBD1. The V gene end was trimmed by 6 bases and the J gene end by 6 bases; junction bases not matched to a gene: 7. The CDR3 totals 13 residues. The germline CDR1 and CDR2 sequences are KGHSH and LQKENI. In DNA, the CDR3 is TGTGCCAGCTCCCTTACAGGGGACTCTGAAGCTTTCTTT. Protein sequence: CASSLTGDSEAFF.

This clonotype was seen repeatedly, ten times or more. The chain is built from TRBV24-1 and TRBJ1-2, with a weak D call TRBD1 (5 bases). The CDR3 consists of 13 residues. The ends were cut back, 0 bases at V and 6 bases at J, with 7 bases in the middle. Looked up from germline, CDR1 is KGHDR and CDR2 is SFDVKD. The CDR3 spells CATSDLDSNGYTF. Here the CDR3 DNA reads TGTGCCACCAGTGATTTGGACAGTAATGGCTACACCTTC.